This T cell receptor beta chain appears in the sequencing data of a study of blood T cell repertoires in COVID-19. Study details: The study drew acute and convalescent COVID-19 samples from the United States, Italy and Spain. The cDNA or gDNA used as material had been derived from T cells, B-cell-depleted T cells, or PBMCs.

The repertoire was sequenced with immunoSEQ multiplex PCR; TCRdb's copy has only in-frame clones and lacks some. This table has a few hundred thousand clones, roughly 91% appearing once. The CDR3 has 16 residues. Germline V CDR1 and CDR2: SGHRS, YFSETQ. V shed 3 bases and J 5 bases; nucleotides not matched to a gene: 10. This clone is a singleton in its sample. The rearrangement uses TRBV5-1 and TRBJ1-2; 10 bases are shared with TRBD1. This TCR derives from a woman aged 50 to 60 who had been exposed to COVID-19. Sequencing input: PBMCs or T cells enriched from blood (not recorded which). In DNA, the CDR3 is TGCGCCAGCAGCTGGACAGGGGGATCGTCTAGGTATGGCTACACCTTC. It translates to CASSWTGGSSRYGYTF.